This T cell receptor (beta chain) was captured by sequencing in a study of shared clonotypes between healthy human individuals. About the study: Plates per donor: three CD4 naive, three CD4 memory, two CD8 naive, one CD8 memory.

CD4+ cells yielded CD45RA+ naive and CD45RA-negative memory subsets. A note on this clone: Its specificity is not known. A much larger clone lies one base from this, so it may be a read error.

Points from the study as a whole: Several donors shared 4.5% to 6.5% of their naive CD4 clonotypes. The study drew on few donors, limiting represented genetic and exposure-history diversity.

Assay: immunoSEQ multiplex PCR; the TCRdb copy retains only in-frame clones and omits some. The data contain over a million clones, approximately 80% of them singletons. The sample consisted of memory CD4+ T cells from PBMCs. The sample's subset: CD45RA-negative fraction. The sequence was collected from a man aged 18 to 30 in good health. Some clones in this sample may be carry-over from other donors' samples.

CDR3 residues: CASSLGGPETQYF. Written as DNA, the CDR3 is TGTGCCAGCAGCTTGGGAGGGCCGGAGACCCAGTACTTC. V is TRBV5-4 and J is TRBJ2-5; maybe TRBD2 (5 bases). CDR1 and CDR2 from the germline V gene are SGHNT and YYREEE (reference sequence). The CDR3 sequence is 13 residues long. The V end lost 0 bases, the J end lost 5 bases, and 8 bases lay between the germline ends.